These T cell receptor beta chains were read from a single sample in a study of blood T cells in healthy people across ages. TCRdb passed the 5' RACE reads through MiXCR, listing each CDR3 protein once. The table has about 600,000 distinct CDR3 sequences, 40% to 50% seen once. Sequencing was carried out using blood. The receptors here all came from an older man in good health. Both conserved end residues are part of each CDR3. The size of a clone is reported for some rows only, either as once, few or many, or as a class for expanded clones.

v_gene: TRBV5-1
len: 16
abundance: .
j_gene: TRBJ2-7
CDR3aa: CASSPGRDRATYEQYF

v_gene: TRBV6-2/TRBV6-3
len: 18
abundance: .
j_gene: .
CDR3aa: CASSYGLAGGQGSYEQYF

v_gene: TRBV7-2
len: 15
abundance: .
j_gene: TRBJ2-7
CDR3aa: CASSLNIGGRYEQYF

v_gene: TRBV5-1
len: 15
abundance: few
j_gene: TRBJ2-1
CDR3aa: CASSLAPGEGNEQFF

v_gene: TRBV20-1
len: 14
abundance: .
j_gene: TRBJ2-5
CDR3aa: CSARKTGRLGTQYF

v_gene: TRBV29-1
len: 13
abundance: few
j_gene: .
CDR3aa: CSVEVDRQGEQYF

v_gene: TRBV10-3
len: 14
abundance: few
j_gene: TRBJ2-2
CDR3aa: CAISDREYTGELFF

v_gene: TRBV9
len: 14
abundance: .
j_gene: TRBJ1-2
CDR3aa: CASSDAGANYGYTF

v_gene: TRBV12-3/TRBV12-4
len: 13
abundance: .
j_gene: TRBJ2-1
CDR3aa: CVSNLGVVAEQFF

v_gene: TRBV6-5
len: 13
abundance: many
j_gene: TRBJ1-1
CDR3aa: CATYRGLNTEAFF

v_gene: TRBV20-1
len: 13
abundance: few
j_gene: TRBJ1-2
CDR3aa: CSGGQGANYGYTF

v_gene: TRBV6-5
len: 13
abundance: .
j_gene: .
CDR3aa: CASSRDCPYEQYF

v_gene: TRBV6-5
len: 15
abundance: many
j_gene: TRBJ1-6
CDR3aa: CASSDGQGIYSPLHF

v_gene: TRBV15
len: 16
abundance: .
j_gene: .
CDR3aa: CATSRESGKGGNIQYF

v_gene: TRBV20-1
len: 13
abundance: few
j_gene: TRBJ1-1
CDR3aa: CSASGPGNTEAFF

v_gene: TRBV20-1
len: 15
abundance: .
j_gene: TRBJ2-5
CDR3aa: CSALDGLAAYNEQYF

v_gene: TRBV9
len: 13
abundance: .
j_gene: TRBJ2-1
CDR3aa: CASSAQGNSEQFF

v_gene: TRBV4-3
len: 16
abundance: .
j_gene: TRBJ2-1
CDR3aa: CASSQAASGVYNEQFF

v_gene: TRBV29-1
len: 13
abundance: .
j_gene: TRBJ1-2
CDR3aa: CSVADSSDYGYTF

v_gene: TRBV3-1
len: 18
abundance: .
j_gene: TRBJ2-3
CDR3aa: CASSQGGLAGSSTDTQYF

v_gene: TRBV15
len: 15
abundance: many
j_gene: TRBJ1-5
CDR3aa: CATSGWTGNSQPQHF

v_gene: TRBV6-6
len: 16
abundance: many
j_gene: TRBJ2-1
CDR3aa: CASSYRRAGGHNEQFF

v_gene: TRBV2
len: 15
abundance: few
j_gene: TRBJ1-2
CDR3aa: CASSEEAGGGYGYTF

v_gene: TRBV28
len: 15
abundance: .
j_gene: TRBJ1-2
CDR3aa: CASSFGYDGGLGYTF

v_gene: TRBV4-1
len: 14
abundance: few
j_gene: TRBJ1-1
CDR3aa: CASSQVSGHTEAFF

v_gene: TRBV10-3
len: 13
abundance: .
j_gene: TRBJ1-5
CDR3aa: CAISAGDNQPQHF

v_gene: TRBV9
len: 16
abundance: .
j_gene: TRBJ2-6
CDR3aa: CASSEGGVPGANVLTF

v_gene: TRBV20-1
len: 13
abundance: .
j_gene: TRBJ2-7
CDR3aa: CSARDESSYEQYF

v_gene: TRBV5-1
len: 16
abundance: .
j_gene: TRBJ2-1
CDR3aa: CASSWAGWGTTGEQFF

v_gene: TRBV9
len: 12
abundance: .
j_gene: TRBJ2-1
CDR3aa: CASSVDTSEQFF

v_gene: TRBV6-5
len: 16
abundance: many
j_gene: TRBJ2-3
CDR3aa: CASRRGGGGDTDTQYF